The subject of this entry is one TCR beta chain. Its matching antigen is unknown. This entry comes from a study of shared clonotypes between healthy human individuals. Findings and limits, study-wide: Tissues were not sampled, only blood, and their repertoires likely differ.

Deep was the level used in running the assay. How the authors handled the data: Junction-only sequences produced by ImmunoSEQ had no quality scores, so filtering differed. Produced via immunoSEQ multiplex PCR; TCRdb's table is partial and in-frame only. The D gene and trimming were derived from the DNA, and the V and J assignments and clone size from that table. The sample lists around 440,000 clones; about 74% were seen once. Source material: PBMCs. The sequence was collected from a woman in her forties in good health. Some clones in this sample may be carry-over from other donors' samples.

CDR3: CASSSRQTDTQYF. CDR3 coding DNA: TGTGCCAGCAGCTCCAGACAGACAGATACGCAGTATTTT. The chain employs TRBV11-3 and TRBJ2-3; D is possibly TRBD1 (5 bases). Trimming took 4 bases from V and 3 from J, leaving 8 bases between them. The CDR3 has 13 amino acids. In germline, CDR1 is SGHNT, CDR2 YENEEA.